This T cell receptor (beta chain) stems from a study of T cells in Graves' hyperthyroidism and ophthalmopathy. Overall study results and limits: Ophthalmopathy was predicted by the model a median of about 6.7 months ahead of onset.

Amplification targeted TCR beta CDR3 regions from RNA transcripts. Researchers ran a first-round RT-PCR on the TCR CDR3 using the HTBI primer set. TCRdb re-called the multiplex PCR reads with MiXCR, one entry per CDR3 protein. Found here are over 650,000 distinct CDR3 sequences, over 40% of them singletons; the top ten hold less than 9.5%. The V and J ends lost 5 bases and 8 bases, in that order; junction bases with no gene match: 9. CDR1 is MGHDK, CDR2 SYGVNS, per germline. The length of the CDR3 is 15 residues. Based on clinical symptoms, serum thyroxine and TRAb, thyroid ultrasound and orbital computed tomography, diagnoses were reached. A note on this clonotype: The antigen is unknown.

The TCR originated in an adult man with Graves' disease, either hyperthyroidism or ophthalmopathy (not recorded which). J is TRBJ2-2 and V is TRBV25-1; 9 positions agree with TRBD2. The sequencing input was peripheral blood or thyroid tissue (not recorded which). Here the CDR3 reads CASSHLAGSWGELFF. As DNA, the CDR3 is TGTGCCAGCAGTCACCTAGCGGGGTCGTGGGGGGAGCTGTTTTTT. Drawing the rest from reference TRBV25-1 and TRBJ2-2, the complete variable domain is EADIYQTPRYLVIGTGKKITLECSQTMGHDKMYWYQQDPGMELHLIHYSYGVNSTEKGDLSSESTVSRIRTEHFPLTLESARPSHTSQYLCASSHLAGSWGELFFGEGSRLTVL.